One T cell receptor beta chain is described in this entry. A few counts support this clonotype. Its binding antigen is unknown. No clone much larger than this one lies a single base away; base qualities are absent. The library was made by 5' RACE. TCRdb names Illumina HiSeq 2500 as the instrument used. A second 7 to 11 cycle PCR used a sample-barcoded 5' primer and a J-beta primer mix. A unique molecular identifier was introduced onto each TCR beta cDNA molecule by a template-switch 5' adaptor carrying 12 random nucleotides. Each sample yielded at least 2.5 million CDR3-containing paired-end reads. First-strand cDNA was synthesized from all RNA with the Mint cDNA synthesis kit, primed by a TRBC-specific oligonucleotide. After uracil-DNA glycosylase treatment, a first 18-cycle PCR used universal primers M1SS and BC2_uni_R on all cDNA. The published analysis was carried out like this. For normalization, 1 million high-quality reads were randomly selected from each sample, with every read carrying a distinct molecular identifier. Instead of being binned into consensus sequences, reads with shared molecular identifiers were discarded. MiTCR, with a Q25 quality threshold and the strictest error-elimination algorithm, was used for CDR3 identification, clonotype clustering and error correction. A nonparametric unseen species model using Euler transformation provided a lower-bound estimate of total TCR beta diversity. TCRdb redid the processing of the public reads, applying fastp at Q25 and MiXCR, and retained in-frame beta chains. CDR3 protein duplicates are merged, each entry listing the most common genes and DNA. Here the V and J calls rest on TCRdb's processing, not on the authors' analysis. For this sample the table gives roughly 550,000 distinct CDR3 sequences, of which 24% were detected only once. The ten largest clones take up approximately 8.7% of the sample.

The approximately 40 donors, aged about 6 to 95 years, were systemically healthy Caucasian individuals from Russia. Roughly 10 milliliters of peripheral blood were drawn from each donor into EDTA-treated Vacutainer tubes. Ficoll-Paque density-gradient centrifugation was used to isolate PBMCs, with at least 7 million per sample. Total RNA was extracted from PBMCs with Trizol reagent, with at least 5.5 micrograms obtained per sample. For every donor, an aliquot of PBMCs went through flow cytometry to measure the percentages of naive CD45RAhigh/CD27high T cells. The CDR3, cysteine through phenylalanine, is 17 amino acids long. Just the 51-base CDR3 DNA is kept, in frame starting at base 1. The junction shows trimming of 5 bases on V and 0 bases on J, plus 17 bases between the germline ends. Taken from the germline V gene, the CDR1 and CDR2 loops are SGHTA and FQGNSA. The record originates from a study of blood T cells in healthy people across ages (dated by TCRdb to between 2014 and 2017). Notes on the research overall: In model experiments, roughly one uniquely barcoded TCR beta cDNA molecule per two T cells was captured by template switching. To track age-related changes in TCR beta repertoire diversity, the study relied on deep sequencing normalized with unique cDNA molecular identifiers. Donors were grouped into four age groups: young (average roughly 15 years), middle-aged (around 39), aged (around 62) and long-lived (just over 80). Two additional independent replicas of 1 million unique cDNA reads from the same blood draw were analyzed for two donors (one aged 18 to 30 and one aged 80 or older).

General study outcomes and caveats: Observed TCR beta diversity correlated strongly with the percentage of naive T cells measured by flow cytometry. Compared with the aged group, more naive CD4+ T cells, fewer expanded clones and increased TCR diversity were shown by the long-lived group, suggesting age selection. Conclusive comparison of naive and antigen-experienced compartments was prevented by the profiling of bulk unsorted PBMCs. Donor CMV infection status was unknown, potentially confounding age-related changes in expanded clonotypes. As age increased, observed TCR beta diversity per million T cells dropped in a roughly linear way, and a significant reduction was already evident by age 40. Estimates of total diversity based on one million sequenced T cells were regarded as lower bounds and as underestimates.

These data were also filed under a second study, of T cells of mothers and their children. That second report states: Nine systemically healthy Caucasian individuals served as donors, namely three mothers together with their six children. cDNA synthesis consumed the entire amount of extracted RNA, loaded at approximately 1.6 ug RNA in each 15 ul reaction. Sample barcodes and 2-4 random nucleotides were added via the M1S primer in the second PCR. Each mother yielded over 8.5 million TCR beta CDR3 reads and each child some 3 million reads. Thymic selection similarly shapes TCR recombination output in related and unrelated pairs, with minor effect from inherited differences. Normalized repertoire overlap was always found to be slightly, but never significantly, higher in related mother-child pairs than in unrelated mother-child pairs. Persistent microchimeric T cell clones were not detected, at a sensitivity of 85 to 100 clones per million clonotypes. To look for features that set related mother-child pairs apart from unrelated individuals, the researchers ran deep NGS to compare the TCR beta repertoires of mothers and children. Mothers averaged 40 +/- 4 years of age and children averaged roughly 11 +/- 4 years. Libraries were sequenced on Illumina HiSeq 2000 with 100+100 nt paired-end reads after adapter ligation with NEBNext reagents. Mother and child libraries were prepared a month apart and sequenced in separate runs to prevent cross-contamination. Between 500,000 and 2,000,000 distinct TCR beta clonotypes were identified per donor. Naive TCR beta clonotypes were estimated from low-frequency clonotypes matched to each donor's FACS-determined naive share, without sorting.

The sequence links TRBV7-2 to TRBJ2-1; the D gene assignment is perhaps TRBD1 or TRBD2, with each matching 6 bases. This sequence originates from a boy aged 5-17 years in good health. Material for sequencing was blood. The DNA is TGTGCCAGCAGCCAATGGGGCGGGACATACTCCTACAATGAGCAGTTCTTC. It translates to CASSQWGGTYSYNEQFF.